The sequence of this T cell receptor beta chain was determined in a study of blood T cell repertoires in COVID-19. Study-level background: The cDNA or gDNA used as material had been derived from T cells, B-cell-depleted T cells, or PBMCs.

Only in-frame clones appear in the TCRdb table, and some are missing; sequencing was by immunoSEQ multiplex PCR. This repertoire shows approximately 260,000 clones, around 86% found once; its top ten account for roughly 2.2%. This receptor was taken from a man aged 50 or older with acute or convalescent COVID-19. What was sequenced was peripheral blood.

The CDR3 coding sequence is TGTGCCAGCAGCACCGGGACCTACAGGGGCACTGAAGCTTTCTTT. Protein product: CASSTGTYRGTEAFF. The chain links TRBV5-4 to TRBJ1-1, with 7 nucleotides matching TRBD1. V shed 4 bases, J shed 4 bases, and the junction held 10 bases outside the gene matches. The CDR3 has 15 residues. Germline CDR1 reads SGHNT; CDR2 reads YYREEE (reference sequence).